This T cell receptor (beta chain) was recorded in a study of T cells in Graves' hyperthyroidism and ophthalmopathy. This clonotype occurred many times. Its specificity is not known. Germline assignment: CDR1 DFQATT and CDR2 SNEGSKA (reference sequence). The CDR3 loop spans 12 amino acids. Trimming at V came to 7 bases and at J to 0 bases, leaving 2 bases not matched to a gene. The study's findings and limits: Blood samples included most of the expanded thyroid clonotypes exceeding 0.001.

Amplification targeted TCR beta CDR3 regions from RNA transcripts. The TCR CDR3 first-round RT-PCR relied on the HTBI primer set. TCRdb reprocessed the multiplex PCR reads via MiXCR and lists one record per CDR3 protein. The data show about 610,000 distinct CDR3 sequences, 15% to 20% seen once. The clonotype was recovered from a woman aged 40 to 49 with Graves' ophthalmopathy. Sequencing was carried out using blood. The chain carries TRBV20-1 and TRBJ2-5; 7 nucleotides line up with TRBD2. CDR3 sequence (DNA): TGCAGTGTGCGGGGGTACCAAGAGACCCAGTACTTC. The encoded protein is CSVRGYQETQYF.